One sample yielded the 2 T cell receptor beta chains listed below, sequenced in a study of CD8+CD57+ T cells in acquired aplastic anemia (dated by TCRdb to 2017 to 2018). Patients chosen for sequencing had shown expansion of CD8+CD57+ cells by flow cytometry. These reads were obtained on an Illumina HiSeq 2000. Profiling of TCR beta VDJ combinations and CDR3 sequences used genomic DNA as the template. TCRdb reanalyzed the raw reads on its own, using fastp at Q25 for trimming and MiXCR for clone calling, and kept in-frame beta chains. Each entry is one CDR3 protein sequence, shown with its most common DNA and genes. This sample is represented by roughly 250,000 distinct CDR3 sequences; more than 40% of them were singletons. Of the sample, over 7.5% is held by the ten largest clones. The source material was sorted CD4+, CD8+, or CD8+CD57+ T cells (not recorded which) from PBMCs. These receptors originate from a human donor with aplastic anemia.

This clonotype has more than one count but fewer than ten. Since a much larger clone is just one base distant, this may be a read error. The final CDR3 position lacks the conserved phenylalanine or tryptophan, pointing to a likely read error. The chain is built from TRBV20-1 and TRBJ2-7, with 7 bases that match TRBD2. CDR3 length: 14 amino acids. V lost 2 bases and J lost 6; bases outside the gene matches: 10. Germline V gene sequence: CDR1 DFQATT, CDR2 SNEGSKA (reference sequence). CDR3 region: CSARPRGGWGEQYL. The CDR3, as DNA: TGCAGTGCTAGACCCCGGGGAGGGTGGGGCGAGCAGTACCTC.

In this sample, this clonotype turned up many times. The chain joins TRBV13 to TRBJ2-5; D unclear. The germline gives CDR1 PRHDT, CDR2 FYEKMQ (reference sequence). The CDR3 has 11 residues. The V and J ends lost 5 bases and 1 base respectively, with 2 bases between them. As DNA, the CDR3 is TGTGCCAGCAGCGGCCAAGAGACCCAGTACTTC. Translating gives CASSGQETQYF.